This TCR beta chain was identified in a study of human T cells and chemical hapten exposure. Study background: Throughout a study of about 24 weeks, patients underwent weekly scalp administration of diphenylcyclopropenone doses. A mostly female patient group had alopecia areata, totalis or universalis.

MiXCR, applied by TCRdb to the RACE reads, yields one record per CDR3 protein. The repertoire has around 380,000 distinct CDR3 sequences, approximately 5% of them found once; the top ten carry about 8.2%. Documented time point: pre-sensitization, week 0. Treatment denoted: therapeutic diphenylcyclopropenone sensitization with weekly scalp DPC. This clonotype turned up a few times. As yet, its antigen is unknown. Whole-study results and caveats: In comparison with controls, expanded TCRs gave rise to a significantly larger number of large CDR3 similarity clusters. TCRs at high frequency, those above 1 in 1000, did not change with DPC sensitization.

The V gene lost 6 bases and the J gene lost 2 bases, with 16 bases spanning the gap. Germline V lookup: CDR1 SNHLY, CDR2 FYNNEI. This CDR3 spans 16 amino acids. The chain couples TRBV2 to TRBJ2-2; D is perhaps TRBD1 or TRBD2 (5 bases each). The sequence was collected from a woman aged 18-29 years with alopecia areata. Some clones in this sample may be carry-over from other donors' samples. The material sequenced was whole blood, taken in connection with sensitization to the hapten diphenylcyclopropenone (DPC). CDR3 DNA: TGTGCCAGCAGCCCACACCCGGGGCCCAACACCGGGGAGCTGTTTTTT. Residues: CASSPHPGPNTGELFF.